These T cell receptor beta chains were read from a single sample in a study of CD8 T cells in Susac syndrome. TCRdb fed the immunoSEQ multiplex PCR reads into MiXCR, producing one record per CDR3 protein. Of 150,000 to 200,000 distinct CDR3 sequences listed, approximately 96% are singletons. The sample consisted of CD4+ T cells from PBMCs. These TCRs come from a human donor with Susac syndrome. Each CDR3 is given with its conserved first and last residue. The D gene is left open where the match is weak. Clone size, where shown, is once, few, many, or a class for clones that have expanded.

DNA: TGTGCCAGCAGCCCCCGGGAGCGTGGGTGGACCCAGTACTTC
CDR3: CASSPRERGWTQYF
D: -
J: TRBJ2-5
size: -
V: TRBV9

DNA: TGTGCCAGCAGTCGGGACAGTAGCAATCAGCCCCAGCATTTT
CDR3: CASSRDSSNQPQHF
D: TRBD1
J: TRBJ1-5
size: few
V: TRBV6-5

DNA: TGTGCCAGCAGGGGGACAGGGGTGGCCTATAATTCACCCCTCCACTTT
CDR3: CASRGTGVAYNSPLHF
D: TRBD1
J: TRBJ1-6
size: -
V: TRBV27

DNA: TGCAGTGCCCCCCCGGACGGAGGCTATGGCTACACCTTC
CDR3: CSAPPDGGYGYTF
D: -
J: TRBJ1-2
size: -
V: TRBV20-1

DNA: TGCAGTGTTACCGGACAGGGAGGGGGCCGGTATGGCTACACCTTC
CDR3: CSVTGQGGGRYGYTF
D: TRBD1
J: TRBJ1-2
size: -
V: TRBV20-1

DNA: TGTGCCAGCAGCTACATTAATGGCGAGCAGTACTTC
CDR3: CASSYINGEQYF
D: -
J: TRBJ2-7
size: -
V: TRBV6-2/TRBV6-3

DNA: TGTGCCTGGAGTGTACCCGGGGACAGCACTTTCTATGGCTACACCTTC
CDR3: CAWSVPGDSTFYGYTF
D: TRBD1
J: TRBJ1-2
size: -
V: TRBV30

DNA: TGTGCCAGCAGCCCCAGACAGGTCATGAACACTGAAGCTTTCTTT
CDR3: CASSPRQVMNTEAFF
D: -
J: TRBJ1-1
size: -
V: TRBV13

DNA: TGTGCCAGCAGCCCCCGGAGGGGGTACACCGGGGAGCTGTTTTTT
CDR3: CASSPRRGYTGELFF
D: -
J: TRBJ2-2
size: -
V: TRBV28

DNA: TGTGCCAGCAGTTTGATCGGTCTAGCGGGGTTCAATGAGCAGTTCTTC
CDR3: CASSLIGLAGFNEQFF
D: TRBD2
J: TRBJ2-1
size: -
V: TRBV28

DNA: TGCAGTGCTAGAAAGGGACCTGGGAACACTGAAGCTTTCTTT
CDR3: CSARKGPGNTEAFF
D: -
J: TRBJ1-1
size: -
V: TRBV20-1

DNA: TGTGCCAGCAATCCTCGATTTGGGACAGAGGATCAGCCCCAGCATTTT
CDR3: CASNPRFGTEDQPQHF
D: TRBD1
J: TRBJ1-5
size: -
V: TRBV6-2/TRBV6-3